Only one count was recorded for the clone carrying this TCR beta chain. What it recognizes is unknown. This entry comes from a study of T cell responses to AZD1222 COVID-19 vaccine. Germline trimming cut 1 base from V and 5 bases from J; bases unmatched to any gene: 8. CDR3 length: 15 amino acids. CDR1 is LGHDT and CDR2 is YNNKEL in the germline V gene (reference sequence). Regarding the study as a whole: The span of vaccine-associated CD4 TCRs extended across spike, with dominance at 160-218 and 743-854. Reportedly, nearly half the spike-specific TCRs target unmutated variant regions. The donor cohort was predominantly white British with a female majority, and clonal diversity may have been underestimated.

This table comes from immunoSEQ multiplex PCR, and its TCRdb copy is limited to in-frame clones, with some not included. The sample lists around 92,000 clones, 86% occurring once. The source is an adult in good health. V and J are TRBV3-1 (or the pseudogene TRBV3-2) and TRBJ2-7, with TRBD1 matching over 7 bases. The specimen was peripheral blood, collected on day 0 of AZD1222 vaccination. The CDR3 DNA reads as TGTGCCAGCAGCCAAGGCCCGACAGGGTTCCACGAGCAGTACTTC. This encodes CASSQGPTGFHEQYF.